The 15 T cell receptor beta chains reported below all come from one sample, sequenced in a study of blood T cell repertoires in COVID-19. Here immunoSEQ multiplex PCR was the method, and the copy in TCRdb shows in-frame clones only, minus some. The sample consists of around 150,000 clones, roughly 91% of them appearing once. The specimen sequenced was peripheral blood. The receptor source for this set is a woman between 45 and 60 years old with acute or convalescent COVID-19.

For the CDR3, the DNA is TGTGCCAGCAGCCAAGGACAGGACTATGGCTACACCTTC. This encodes CASSQGQDYGYTF. The chain carries TRBV5-4 and TRBJ1-2, with 7 bases that match TRBD1. V dropped 4 bases and J dropped 3; count of bases not matched to a gene: 3. CDR1 is SGHNT and CDR2 is YYREEE in the germline V gene (reference sequence). This CDR3 has 13 residues.

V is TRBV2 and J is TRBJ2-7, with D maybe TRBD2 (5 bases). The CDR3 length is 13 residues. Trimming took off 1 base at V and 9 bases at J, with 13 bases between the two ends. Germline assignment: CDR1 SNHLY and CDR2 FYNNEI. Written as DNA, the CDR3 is TGTGCCAGCAGTGAAGTGACGTCGGGAAGGCAGTACTTC. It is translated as CASSEVTSGRQYF.

The CDR3 nucleotides are TGTGCCAGCTCACCGACCCTAGAAACTGAAGCTTTCTTT. Encoded protein: CASSPTLETEAFF. The V and J genes are TRBV18 and TRBJ1-1; D not certain. CDR3 length: 13 residues. V lost 3 bases, J lost 5 bases, and 10 bases lay in between. Germline CDR1 and CDR2: KGHSH and LQKENI. Full variable domain (rest looked up from reference TRBV18 and TRBJ1-1): NAGVMQNPRHLVRRRGQEARLRCSPMKGHSHVYWYRQLPEEGLKFMVYLQKENIIDESGMPKERFSAEFPKEGPSILRIQQVVRGDSAAYFCASSPTLETEAFFGQGTRLTVV.

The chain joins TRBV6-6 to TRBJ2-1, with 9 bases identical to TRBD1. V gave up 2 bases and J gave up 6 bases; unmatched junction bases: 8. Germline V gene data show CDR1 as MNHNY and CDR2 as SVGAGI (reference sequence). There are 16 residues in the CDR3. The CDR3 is CASSYVGGTGRNEQFF. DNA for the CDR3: TGTGCCAGCAGTTACGTCGGAGGGACAGGGCGCAATGAGCAGTTCTTC.

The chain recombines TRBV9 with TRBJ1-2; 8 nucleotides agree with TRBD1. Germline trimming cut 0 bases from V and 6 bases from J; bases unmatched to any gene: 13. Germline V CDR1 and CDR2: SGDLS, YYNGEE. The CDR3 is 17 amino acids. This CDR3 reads CASSVAPLDRALDGYTF. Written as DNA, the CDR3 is TGTGCCAGCAGCGTAGCCCCCCTGGACAGGGCCCTGGATGGCTACACCTTC. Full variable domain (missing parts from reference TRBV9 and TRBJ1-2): DSGVTQTPKHLITATGQRVTLRCSPRSGDLSVYWYQQSLDQGLQFLIQYYNGEERAKGNILERFSAQQFPDLHSELNLSSLELGDSALYFCASSVAPLDRALDGYTFGSGTRLTVV.

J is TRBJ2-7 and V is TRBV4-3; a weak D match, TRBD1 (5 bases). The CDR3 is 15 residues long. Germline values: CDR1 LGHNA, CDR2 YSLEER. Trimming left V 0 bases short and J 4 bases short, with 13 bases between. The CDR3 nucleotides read TGCGCCAGCAGCCAAGATGCCGGACAAACGTACGAGCAGTACTTC. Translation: CASSQDAGQTYEQYF.

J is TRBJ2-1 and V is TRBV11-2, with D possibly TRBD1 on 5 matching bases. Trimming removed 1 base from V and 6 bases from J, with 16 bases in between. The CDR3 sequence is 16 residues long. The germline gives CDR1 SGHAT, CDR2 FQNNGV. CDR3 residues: CASSLVIGQSGNEQFF. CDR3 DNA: TGTGCCAGCAGCTTAGTAATAGGACAATCCGGCAATGAGCAGTTCTTC.

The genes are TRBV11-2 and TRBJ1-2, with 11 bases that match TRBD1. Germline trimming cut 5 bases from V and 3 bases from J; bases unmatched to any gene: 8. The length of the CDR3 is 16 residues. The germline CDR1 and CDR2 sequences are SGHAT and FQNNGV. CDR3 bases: TGTGCCAGCAGCCGACGGACAGGGGGCGCGGACTATGGCTACACCTTC. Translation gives CASSRRTGGADYGYTF.

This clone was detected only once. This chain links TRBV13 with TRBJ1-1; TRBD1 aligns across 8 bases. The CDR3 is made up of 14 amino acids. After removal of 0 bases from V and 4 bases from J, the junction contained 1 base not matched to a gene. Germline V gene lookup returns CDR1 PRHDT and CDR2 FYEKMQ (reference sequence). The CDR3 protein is CASSLGTGATEAFF. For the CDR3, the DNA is TGTGCCAGCAGCTTAGGGACAGGGGCCACTGAAGCTTTCTTT.

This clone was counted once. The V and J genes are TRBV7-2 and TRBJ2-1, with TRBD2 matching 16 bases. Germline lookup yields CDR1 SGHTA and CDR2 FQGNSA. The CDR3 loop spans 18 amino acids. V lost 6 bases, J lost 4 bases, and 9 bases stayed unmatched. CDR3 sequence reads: CASRGTSGRAGGYNEQFF. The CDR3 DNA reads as TGTGCCAGCAGAGGGACTAGCGGGAGGGCTGGGGGGTACAATGAGCAGTTCTTC. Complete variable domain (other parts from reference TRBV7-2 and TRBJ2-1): GAGVSQSPSNKVTEKGKDVELRCDPISGHTALYWYRQSLGQGLEFLIYFQGNSAPDKSGLPSDRFSAERTGGSVSTLTIQRTQQEDSAVYLCASRGTSGRAGGYNEQFFGPGTRLTVL.

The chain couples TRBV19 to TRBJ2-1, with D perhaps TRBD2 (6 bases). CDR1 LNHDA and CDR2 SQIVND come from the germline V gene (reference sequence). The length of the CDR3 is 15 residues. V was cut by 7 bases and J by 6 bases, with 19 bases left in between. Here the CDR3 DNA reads TGTGCCAGTACGGAGGCGGCCTTCGGGGGCAATGAGCAGTTCTTC. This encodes CASTEAAFGGNEQFF.

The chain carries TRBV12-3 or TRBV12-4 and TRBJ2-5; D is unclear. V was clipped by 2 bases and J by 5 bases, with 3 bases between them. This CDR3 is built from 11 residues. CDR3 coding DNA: TGTGCCAGCAGTTTATCGGAGACCCAGTACTTC. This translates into CASSLSETQYF.

The CDR3 protein is CAWTTGGVTEAFF. CDR3 coding DNA: TGTGCCTGGACGACAGGGGGCGTAACTGAAGCTTTCTTT. The genes are TRBV30 and TRBJ1-1, with 10 nucleotides matching TRBD1. The J segment lost 5 bases and the V segment lost 4 bases, leaving 4 bases of the junction unmatched. CDR3 length: 13 residues. The V gene's germline CDR1 is GTSNPN and CDR2 SVGIG (reference sequence).

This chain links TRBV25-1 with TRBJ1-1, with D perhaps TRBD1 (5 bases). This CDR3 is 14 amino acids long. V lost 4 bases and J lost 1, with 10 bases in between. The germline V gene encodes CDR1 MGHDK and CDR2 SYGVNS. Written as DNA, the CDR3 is TGTGCCAGCAGTGCAGGGCTCCCGAACACTGAAGCTTTCTTT. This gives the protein CASSAGLPNTEAFF.

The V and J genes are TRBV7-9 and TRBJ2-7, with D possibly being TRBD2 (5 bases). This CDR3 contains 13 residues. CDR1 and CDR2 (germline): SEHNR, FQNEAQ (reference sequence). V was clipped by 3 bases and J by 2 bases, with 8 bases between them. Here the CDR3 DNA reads TGTGCCAGCAGCTTCCCCGGGACCTACGAGCAGTACTTC. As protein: CASSFPGTYEQYF.